The following is a T cell receptor beta chain sequence with its context. The germline V gene has CDR1 LNHDA and CDR2 SQIVND (reference sequence). V shed 4 bases and J shed 6 bases, with 12 bases lying between them. The CDR3 consists of 14 residues. This record comes from a study of blood T cell repertoires in COVID-19. Study details: PBMCs, B-cell-depleted T cells, or T cells provided the cDNA or gDNA that made up the material.

Sequencing was performed with immunoSEQ multiplex PCR; in TCRdb, only in-frame clones are kept and a portion is missing. Of roughly 160,000 clones in the sample, over 90% were seen once. The specimen was peripheral blood. This chain joins TRBV19 and TRBJ1-4, with a possible D match to TRBD1 (6 bases). The source is a man in his fifties or sixties with acute or convalescent COVID-19. The CDR3: CASSTGEGDEKLFF. The CDR3 coding sequence is TGTGCCAGTAGTACAGGGGAAGGCGATGAAAAACTGTTTTTT.